This T cell receptor beta chain was identified in a study of shared clonotypes between healthy human individuals. Looking at the study overall: A couple of women and a few men aged 18 to 49 made up the donors.

Germline lookup yields CDR1 MDHEN and CDR2 SYDVKM. The V and J ends lost 6 bases and 7 bases respectively, with 12 bases between them. CDR3 length: 13 residues. Whole-study findings and limits: The study sampled only blood, and tissue repertoires likely differ.

This clone was seen a few times. Its antigen remains unidentified. Every subset's genomic DNA went evenly onto several immunoSEQ plates. Using immunoSEQ multiplex PCR, the repertoire was profiled, and TCRdb retains in-frame clones only, with some absent. The sample has about 470,000 clones; roughly 77% are singletons. Material: PBMCs. The receptor was isolated from a woman in her 40s in good health. Some clones in this sample may be carry-over from other donors' samples. The chain joins TRBV28 to TRBJ2-2, with a weak D call TRBD1 (6 bases). CDR3 region: CASRYRAGGELFF. The CDR3 DNA follows: TGTGCCAGCAGGTACAGGGCCGGCGGGGAGCTGTTTTTT.